The rows below give T cell receptor beta chains drawn from one sample of a study of post-analysis software for immune sequencing data. TCRdb reprocessed the PCR reads with MiXCR, giving one entry per CDR3 protein. The sample lists about 380,000 distinct CDR3 sequences; less than 40% were seen once. Sequencing was performed on blood. The source of these receptors is a girl aged 5 to 17 with multiple sclerosis. Both conserved end residues are part of each CDR3. D genes are given only for firm matches. Clone size appears in some rows only: once, few, many, or a class for an expanded clone.

>TRBV11-1|TRBD2|TRBJ2-3|few
CASTSGRTDTQYF
TGTGCCAGTACTAGCGGCCGCACAGATACGCAGTATTTT
>TRBV6-1|-|TRBJ1-2|-
CASSEAPYGYTF
TGTGCCAGCAGCGAGGCCCCCTATGGCTACACCTTC
>TRBV7-2|-|TRBJ2-3|few
CASSLDRSTQYF
TGTGCCAGCAGCTTGGACCGAAGTACGCAGTATTTT
>TRBV7-2|-|TRBJ1-3|once
CASSLRASYSGNTIYF
TGTGCCAGCAGCTTACGAGCATCTTACTCTGGAAACACCATATATTTT
>TRBV12-3/TRBV12-4|TRBD1|TRBJ1-5|-
CASRRTGYQPQHF
TGTGCCAGCAGACGGACAGGTTATCAGCCCCAGCATTTT
>TRBV6-1|TRBD2|TRBJ2-5|few
CASSEPGLLAGTQYF
TGTGCCAGCAGTGAACCGGGACTCCTAGCGGGGACCCAGTACTTC
>TRBV29-1|TRBD2|TRBJ2-5|-
CSVAPSGGHQETQYF
TGCAGCGTTGCCCCTAGCGGGGGACACCAAGAGACCCAGTACTTC
>TRBV10-3|-|TRBJ2-3|few
CAISGEDTQYF
TGTGCCATCAGTGGGGAAGATACGCAGTATTTT
>TRBV7-6|-|TRBJ1-2|-
CASSPRAPSPTNYGYTF
TGTGCCAGCAGCCCGCGGGCACCTTCCCCAACTAACTATGGCTACACCTTC
>TRBV29-1|-|TRBJ2-3|-
CSVPGPWADTQYF
TGCAGCGTCCCGGGGCCCTGGGCAGATACGCAGTATTTT
>TRBV7-2|-|TRBJ2-3|few
CASSSKRDTDTQYF
TGTGCCAGCAGCTCTAAGAGGGATACAGATACGCAGTATTTT
>TRBV7-2|-|TRBJ2-7|few
CASSPRQEHVYEQYF
TGTGCCAGCAGCCCACGACAGGAGCATGTCTACGAGCAGTACTTC
>TRBV7-9|-|TRBJ2-5|few
CASSPQEETQYF
TGTGCCAGCAGCCCCCAGGAAGAGACCCAGTACTTC
>TRBV27|TRBD2|TRBJ2-3|-
CASSYSGGHGDTQYF
TGTGCCAGCAGTTATTCGGGGGGGCATGGAGATACGCAGTATTTT
>TRBV21-1|-|TRBJ2-1|-
CASSKGQGNNNEQFF
TGTGCCAGCAGCAAAGGGCAGGGGAATAACAATGAGCAGTTCTTC
>TRBV4-1|-|TRBJ2-3|-
CASSQYIRGPSTDTQYF
TGCGCCAGCAGCCAATATATCCGGGGGCCGAGCACAGATACGCAGTATTTT
>TRBV5-1|-|TRBJ2-2|few
CASSPQGNTGELFF
TGCGCCAGCAGCCCCCAGGGGAACACCGGGGAGCTGTTTTTT
>TRBV7-3|-|TRBJ2-3|many
CASSFGGGTDTQYF
TGTGCCAGCAGTTTCGGAGGGGGAACAGATACGCAGTATTTT
>TRBV27|-|TRBJ2-7|-
CASARGAIYEQYF
TGTGCCAGTGCGAGGGGGGCCATCTACGAGCAGTACTTC
>TRBV9|TRBD1|TRBJ1-1|few
CASSVVGQGDTEAFF
TGTGCCAGCAGCGTAGTCGGACAGGGGGACACTGAAGCTTTCTTT